A selection of T cell receptor beta chains follows, all from one sample in a study of control samples from healthy donors and cancer patients. Method: immunoSEQ multiplex PCR; TCRdb's copy keeps in-frame clones and lacks some. The sample carries 50,000 to 55,000 clones, roughly nine tenths recorded once. Sequencing input: PBMCs. These receptors all come from a middle-aged man with colorectal cancer. CDR3s include the opening cysteine and the closing phenylalanine or tryptophan. A D gene is named only where the DNA matches it firmly. Size tells how often a clone was seen (once, few, many) or the class of an expanded clone, and some rows leave it out.

CDR3 length	V gene	D gene	J gene	clone size	CDR3 protein	CDR3 DNA
15	TRBV13	TRBD1	TRBJ2-7	.	CASSSRGTGRYEQYF	TGTGCCAGCAGCTCTCGCGGGACAGGTCGTTACGAGCAGTACTTC
15	TRBV7-9	.	TRBJ2-3	.	CASSPVVGSTDTQYF	TGTGCCAGCAGCCCGGTAGTTGGGAGCACAGATACGCAGTATTTT
13	TRBV3-1/TRBV3-2	.	TRBJ2-2	.	CASSQGGTGELFF	TGTGCCAGCAGCCAAGGGGGCACCGGGGAGCTGTTTTTT
15	TRBV6-5	TRBD1	TRBJ1-5	once	CASSYGQGGNQPQHF	TGTGCCAGCAGTTATGGACAGGGGGGCAATCAGCCCCAGCATTTT
16	TRBV19	.	TRBJ1-5	.	CASSSLAYRDNQPQHF	TGTGCCAGTAGTAGCCTGGCGTACAGGGACAATCAGCCCCAGCATTTT
13	TRBV30	TRBD1	TRBJ1-1	.	CAWSSGQGAKAFF	TGTGCCTGGAGTTCCGGACAGGGGGCGAAAGCTTTCTTT
13	TRBV6-1	.	TRBJ2-5	.	CASSETGPGTQYF	TGTGCCAGCAGTGAAACGGGTCCGGGGACCCAGTACTTC
15	TRBV19	.	TRBJ1-5	.	CASRGGGIGNQPQHF	TGTGCCAGTAGGGGGGGAGGGATCGGCAATCAGCCCCAGCATTTT
13	TRBV10-2	.	TRBJ2-7	once	CASQSLDTNEQYF	TGCGCCAGCCAATCACTGGACACCAACGAGCAGTACTTC
13	TRBV12-3/TRBV12-4	.	TRBJ1-1	.	CASSLRGNTEAFF	TGTGCCAGCAGTTTGCGGGGGAACACTGAAGCTTTCTTT
15	TRBV21-1	.	TRBJ1-4	.	CASSAFWTGGEKLFF	TGTGCCAGCAGCGCTTTTTGGACAGGGGGTGAAAAACTGTTTTTT
14	TRBV4-1	.	TRBJ1-2	.	CASSQPHHNYGYTF	TGCGCCAGCAGCCAACCCCACCACAACTATGGCTACACCTTC
14	TRBV7-9	.	TRBJ1-5	.	CASSLGVRDQPQHF	TGTGCCAGCAGCTTAGGGGTGCGGGATCAGCCCCAGCATTTT
14	TRBV7-9	TRBD1	TRBJ2-7	once	CASSSGQGAYEQYF	TGTGCCAGCAGCTCCGGACAGGGGGCCTACGAGCAGTACTTC
14	TRBV9	TRBD1	TRBJ1-4	.	CASSRGGGSEKLFF	TGTGCCAGCAGTCGAGGGGGCGGGAGTGAAAAACTGTTTTTT
14	TRBV29-1	.	TRBJ2-4	.	CSVEYTGKKNIQYF	TGCAGCGTTGAGTACACAGGGAAGAAAAACATTCAGTACTTC
13	TRBV19	.	TRBJ1-4	.	CASRRGGDEKLFF	TGTGCCAGTAGAAGGGGCGGGGATGAAAAACTGTTTTTT
11	TRBV27	.	TRBJ1-1	.	CASSPSTEAFF	TGTGCCAGCAGTCCCAGCACTGAAGCTTTCTTT
14	TRBV2	.	TRBJ1-5	few	CASSEGDYVQPQHF	TGTGCCAGCAGTGAAGGGGACTACGTTCAGCCCCAGCATTTT
17	TRBV19	.	TRBJ2-6	.	CASSMWLGDSGANVLTF	TGTGCCAGTAGTATGTGGCTGGGGGACTCTGGGGCCAACGTCCTGACTTTC
15	TRBV28	TRBD1	TRBJ1-2	.	CASSLPGTGVYGYTF	TGTGCCAGCAGTCTTCCCGGGACAGGGGTTTATGGCTACACCTTC
16	TRBV18	.	TRBJ1-3	.	CASSPLDTASGNTIYF	TGTGCCAGCTCACCCTTGGACACAGCATCTGGAAACACCATATATTTT
15	TRBV27	.	TRBJ2-1	.	CASSAGPVSYNEQFF	TGTGCCAGCAGTGCCGGGCCCGTCTCCTACAATGAGCAGTTCTTC
14	TRBV5-1	.	TRBJ1-1	.	CASSGDQMNTEAFF	TGCGCCAGCAGCGGGGACCAGATGAACACTGAAGCTTTCTTT
14	TRBV30	.	TRBJ1-3	.	CAWMPWGTGNTIYF	TGTGCCTGGATGCCCTGGGGCACTGGAAACACCATATATTTT
14	TRBV7-9	.	TRBJ1-6	.	CASSEGGNNSPLHF	TGTGCCAGCAGTGAGGGGGGAAATAATTCACCCCTCCACTTT
15	TRBV9	.	TRBJ2-5	.	CASSADPGWGETQYF	TGTGCCAGCAGCGCCGACCCAGGGTGGGGAGAGACCCAGTACTTC
12	TRBV6-5	.	TRBJ1-5	.	CAGRAGNQPQHF	TGTGCCGGCCGGGCTGGCAATCAGCCCCAGCATTTT
15	TRBV9	.	TRBJ2-7	.	CASSVDPGLTYEQYF	TGTGCCAGCAGCGTAGATCCAGGCCTTACCTACGAGCAGTACTTC
14	TRBV7-9	.	TRBJ2-7	once	CASSLGALLYEQYF	TGTGCCAGCAGCTTAGGGGCTCTCCTTTACGAGCAGTACTTC
12	TRBV7-2	TRBD1	TRBJ2-1	once	CASSVQGYEQFF	TGTGCCAGCAGCGTACAGGGGTATGAGCAGTTCTTC
14	TRBV9	TRBD1	TRBJ1-2	.	CASSSGTGAPGYTF	TGTGCCAGCAGCTCGGGGACAGGGGCCCCTGGCTACACCTTC
15	TRBV14	.	TRBJ1-2	few	CASSRGQLRRNGYTF	TGTGCCAGCAGCCGCGGACAGCTCCGGAGAAATGGCTACACCTTC
15	TRBV7-9	TRBD2	TRBJ2-5	.	CASMGLAGGGETQYF	TGTGCCAGCATGGGACTAGCGGGAGGGGGGGAGACCCAGTACTTC
13	TRBV6-5	.	TRBJ1-1	.	CASKTQGNTEAFF	TGTGCCAGCAAGACACAGGGTAACACTGAAGCTTTCTTT
19	TRBV6-2/TRBV6-3	TRBD1	TRBJ1-5	.	CASSPPGNRGGRGNQPQHF	TGTGCCAGCAGCCCCCCGGGAAACAGGGGAGGTCGGGGCAATCAGCCCCAGCATTTT
14	TRBV5-1	.	TRBJ1-1	once	CASSPGRVNTEAFF	TGCGCCAGCAGCCCAGGCAGGGTGAACACTGAAGCTTTCTTT
17	TRBV9	TRBD2	TRBJ2-5	.	CASSVGGLAGTQETQYF	TGTGCCAGCAGCGTAGGAGGACTAGCGGGGACCCAAGAGACCCAGTACTTC
15	TRBV5-1	TRBD1	TRBJ2-1	.	CASSLIQGAMNEQFF	TGCGCCAGCAGCTTGATCCAGGGGGCTATGAATGAGCAGTTCTTC
14	TRBV21-1	.	TRBJ2-1	.	CASSPRDSYNEQFF	TGTGCCAGCAGCCCCCGGGACAGCTACAATGAGCAGTTCTTC
16	TRBV6-5	TRBD2	TRBJ2-5	.	CASSYSGLAEGETQYF	TGTGCCAGCAGTTACTCAGGACTAGCGGAGGGAGAGACCCAGTACTTC
14	TRBV2	TRBD1	TRBJ1-6	.	CASSLTGVNSPLHF	TGTGCCAGCAGCCTGACAGGGGTCAATTCACCCCTCCACTTT
13	TRBV6-5	.	TRBJ1-5	.	CASSMVGDQPQHF	TGTGCCAGCAGCATGGTGGGGGATCAGCCCCAGCATTTT
13	TRBV28	TRBD1	TRBJ2-7	.	CASSSGQVYEQYF	TGTGCCAGCAGTTCTGGACAGGTCTACGAGCAGTACTTC
11	TRBV25-1	.	TRBJ2-7	.	CASSGSRAYYF	TGTGCCAGCAGTGGATCGAGGGCTTACTACTTC
17	TRBV15	.	TRBJ2-5	.	CATSRGWGKMGEETQYF	TGTGCCACCAGCAGAGGGTGGGGGAAAATGGGCGAAGAGACCCAGTACTTC
14	TRBV7-9	TRBD1	TRBJ2-7	.	CASSGRTGYYEQYF	TGTGCCAGCAGCGGTAGGACAGGGTACTACGAGCAGTACTTC
18	TRBV3-1/TRBV3-2	TRBD1	TRBJ1-2	.	CASSQVRDRGSPNYGYTF	TGTGCCAGCAGCCAAGTGCGGGACAGGGGGTCGCCTAACTATGGCTACACCTTC
11	TRBV2	.	TRBJ2-7	.	CASSAEYEQYF	TGTGCCAGCAGTGCGGAGTACGAGCAGTACTTC
12	TRBV4-3	.	TRBJ2-1	.	CASSQGGRRQFF	TGCGCCAGCAGCCAAGGGGGCCGGCGGCAGTTCTTC
11	TRBV20-1	.	TRBJ2-7	.	CSAPQGYEQYF	TGCAGTGCCCCTCAGGGGTACGAGCAGTACTTC
13	TRBV30	.	TRBJ1-5	.	CAWSPGPNQPQHF	TGTGCCTGGAGTCCGGGACCCAATCAGCCCCAGCATTTT
14	TRBV6-5	TRBD2	TRBJ2-4	.	CATLSRAGINIQYF	TGTGCCACCCTAAGCCGAGCGGGGATAAACATTCAGTACTTC
15	TRBV28	.	TRBJ1-5	once	CASRSAGQFNQPQHF	TGTGCCAGCAGATCCGCGGGACAATTCAATCAGCCCCAGCATTTT
14	TRBV5-1	.	TRBJ2-5	.	CASSLSQEQETQYF	TGCGCCAGCAGCTTGTCCCAGGAGCAAGAGACCCAGTACTTC
15	TRBV6-5	TRBD2	TRBJ2-1	.	CASRNGLAGYNEQFF	TGTGCCAGCAGGAATGGACTAGCGGGATACAATGAGCAGTTCTTC
14	TRBV28	.	TRBJ1-5	.	CASSEAGYFQPQHF	TGTGCCAGCAGTGAAGCAGGGTACTTTCAGCCCCAGCATTTT
14	TRBV3-1/TRBV3-2	.	TRBJ2-6	.	CASRTGSGANVLTF	TGTGCCAGCAGGACCGGCTCTGGGGCCAACGTCCTGACTTTC
16	TRBV6-1	.	TRBJ2-2	few	CASSEGYSRVGGELFF	TGTGCCAGCAGTGAAGGATATAGTCGGGTTGGCGGGGAGCTGTTTTTT